This T cell receptor beta chain appears in the sequencing data of a study of shared clonotypes between healthy human individuals. Study results and limitations: Rarefaction curves obtained for sorted subsets showed sequencing incomplete despite large depth.

For this clone: Its antigen remains unidentified.

The material for each subset, its genomic DNA, was split evenly across several immunoSEQ plates. This table comes from immunoSEQ multiplex PCR, and its TCRdb copy is limited to in-frame clones, with some not included. The sample yields some 2 million clones, around 95% seen once. The CDR3 has 14 amino acids. CDR1 is SNHLY and CDR2 is FYNNEI in the germline V gene. The V end lost 2 bases, the J end lost 1 base, and 8 bases lay between the germline ends. Donation came from healthy HIV-negative adults that had no recent acute infections or vaccinations. The clonotype comes from a man aged 18 to 30 in good health. Sample: naive CD4+ T cells sorted from blood. Subset indicated: CD45RA+ positively selected. V gene TRBV2 combines with J gene TRBJ1-1; D ambiguous. CDR3 amino acids: CASSERGENTEAFF. DNA for the CDR3: TGTGCCAGCAGTGAACGTGGGGAGAACACTGAAGCTTTCTTT.